This T cell receptor beta chain comes out of a study of cytomegalovirus exposure and HLA in healthy donors. Study outcomes and limitations: Later analysis associated a missense DCLRE1C variant with TCR beta V- and J-gene trimming.

Germline V lookup: CDR1 MNHEY, CDR2 SVGAGI. V was pared by 2 bases and J by 5 bases, with 15 bases between. The CDR3 runs 16 residues. Regarding this clone: Its antigen is currently unknown.

PCR used 60 Vbeta primers and 13 Jbeta primers. The assay was immunoSEQ multiplex PCR, and TCRdb's table has in-frame clones only and misses some. This table has about 140,000 clones, approximately 80% appearing once. The sample comprised PBMCs. The TCR sequence derives from a man younger than 40 in good health and CMV-seropositive. This chain uses TRBV6-5 with TRBJ2-2; possibly TRBD2 for D (5 bases). The CDR3 DNA reads TGTGCCAGCAGTTACGAGGGCCCAGCGGTAACCGGGGAGCTGTTTTTT. Residues: CASSYEGPAVTGELFF.